This T cell receptor (beta chain) was observed in a study of OX40 agonist ivuxolimab in advanced cancers. This table comes from immunoSEQ multiplex PCR, and its TCRdb copy is limited to in-frame clones, with some not included. In the table there are 68,000 or so clones, 86% of which are singletons. This TCR was sampled from an adult with an advanced solid tumor such as melanoma, head and neck, liver or kidney cancer. This specimen consisted of CD4+ or CD8+ T cells sorted from blood, obtained in a trial of the OX40 agonist ivuxolimab.

CDR3 loop: CASSLTGGYEQYF. The CDR3 DNA reads TGTGCCAGCAGCTTGACAGGGGGCTACGAGCAGTACTTC. V gene TRBV7-9 combines with J gene TRBJ2-7; 9 bases agree with TRBD1. Germline loops: CDR1 SEHNR, CDR2 FQNEAQ (reference sequence). The CDR3 spans 13 residues. Trimming at V came to 3 bases and at J to 3 bases, leaving 0 bases not matched to a gene.